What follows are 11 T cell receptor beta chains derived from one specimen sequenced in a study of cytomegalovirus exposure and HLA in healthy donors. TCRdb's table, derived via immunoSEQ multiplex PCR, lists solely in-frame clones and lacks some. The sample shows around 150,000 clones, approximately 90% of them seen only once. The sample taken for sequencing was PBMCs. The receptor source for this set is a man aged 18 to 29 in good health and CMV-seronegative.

The CDR3 DNA is TGTGCCAGCAGCTTATGGCCTAGCGGGGCCTCGAACACCGGGGAGCTGTTTTTT. It translates to CASSLWPSGASNTGELFF. The rearrangement uses TRBV7-3 and TRBJ2-2, with 9 bases lining up with TRBD2. The V gene's germline CDR1 is SGHTA and CDR2 FQGTGA. V was clipped by 2 bases and J by 0 bases; unmatched bases: 7. This CDR3 has 18 amino acids.

Here the CDR3 reads CASSKGRGPMGQETQYF. CDR3 coding DNA: TGTGCCAGTAGTAAGGGCAGGGGTCCCATGGGGCAAGAGACCCAGTACTTC. The V and J genes are TRBV19 and TRBJ2-5; D might be TRBD1 (6 bases). The length of the CDR3 is 17 residues. The V gene's germline CDR1 is LNHDA and CDR2 SQIVND (reference sequence). Trimming cost V 4 bases and J 2 bases, with 20 bases left between them.

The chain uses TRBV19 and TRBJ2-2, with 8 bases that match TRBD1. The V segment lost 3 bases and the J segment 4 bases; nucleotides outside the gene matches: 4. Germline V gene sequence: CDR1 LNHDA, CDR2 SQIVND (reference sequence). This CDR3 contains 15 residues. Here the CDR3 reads CASSISGGTTGELFF. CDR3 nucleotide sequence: TGTGCCAGTAGTATTTCAGGGGGCACCACCGGGGAGCTGTTTTTT.

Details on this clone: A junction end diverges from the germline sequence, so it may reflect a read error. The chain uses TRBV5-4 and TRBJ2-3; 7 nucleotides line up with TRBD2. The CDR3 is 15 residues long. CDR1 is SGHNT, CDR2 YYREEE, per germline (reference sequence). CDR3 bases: TGTGCCAGCAGTTTGGGGGGGGTTGGTGCAGATACGCAGTATTTT. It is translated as CASSLGGVGADTQYF.

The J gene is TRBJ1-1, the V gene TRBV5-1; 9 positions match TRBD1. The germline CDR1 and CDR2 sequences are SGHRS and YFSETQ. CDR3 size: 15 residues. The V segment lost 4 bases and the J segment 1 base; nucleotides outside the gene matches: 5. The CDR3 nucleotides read TGCGCCAGCAGCGGACGGGGACAGGGGAACACTGAAGCTTTCTTT. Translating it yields CASSGRGQGNTEAFF.

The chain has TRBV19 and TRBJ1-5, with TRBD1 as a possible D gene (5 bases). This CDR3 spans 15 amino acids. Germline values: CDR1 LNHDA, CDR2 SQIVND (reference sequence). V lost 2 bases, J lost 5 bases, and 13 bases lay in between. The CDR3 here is CASSIFRGNHQPQHF. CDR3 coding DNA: TGTGCCAGTAGTATATTCCGGGGGAACCATCAGCCCCAGCATTTT. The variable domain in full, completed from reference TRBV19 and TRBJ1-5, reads DGGITQSPKYLFRKEGQNVTLSCEQNLNHDAMYWYRQDPGQGLRLIYYSQIVNDFQKGDIAEGYSVSREKKESFPLTVTSAQKNPTAFYLCASSIFRGNHQPQHFGDGTRLSIL.

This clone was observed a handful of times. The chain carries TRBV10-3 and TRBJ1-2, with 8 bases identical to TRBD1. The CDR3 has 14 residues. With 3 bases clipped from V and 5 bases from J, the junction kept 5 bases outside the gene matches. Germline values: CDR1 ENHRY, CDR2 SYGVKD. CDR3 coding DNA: TGTGCCATCAGTGATGGACAGGGAGGATATGGCTACACCTTC. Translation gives CAISDGQGGYGYTF.

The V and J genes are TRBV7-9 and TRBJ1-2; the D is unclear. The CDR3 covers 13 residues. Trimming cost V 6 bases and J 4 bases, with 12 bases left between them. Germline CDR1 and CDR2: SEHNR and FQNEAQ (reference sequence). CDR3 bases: TGTGCCAGCAGTCGGGAGGTGCTCTATGGCTACACCTTC. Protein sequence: CASSREVLYGYTF. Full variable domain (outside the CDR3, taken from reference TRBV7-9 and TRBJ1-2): DTGVSQNPRHKITKRGQNVTFRCDPISEHNRLYWYRQTLGQGPEFLTYFQNEAQLEKSRLLSDRFSAERPKGSFSTLEIQRTEQGDSAMYLCASSREVLYGYTFGSGTRLTVV.

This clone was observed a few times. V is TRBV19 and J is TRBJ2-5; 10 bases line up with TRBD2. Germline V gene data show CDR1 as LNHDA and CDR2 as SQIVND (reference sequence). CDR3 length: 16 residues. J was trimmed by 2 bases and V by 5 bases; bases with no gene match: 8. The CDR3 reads CASSPRGAGGQETQYF. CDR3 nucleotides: TGTGCCAGTAGTCCCCGGGGAGCGGGAGGGCAAGAGACCCAGTACTTC.

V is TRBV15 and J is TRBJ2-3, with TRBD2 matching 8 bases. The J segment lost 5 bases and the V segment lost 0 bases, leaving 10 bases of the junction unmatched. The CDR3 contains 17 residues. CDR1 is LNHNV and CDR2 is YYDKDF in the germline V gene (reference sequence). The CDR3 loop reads CATSRDRRLAGGDTQYF. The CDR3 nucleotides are TGTGCCACCAGCAGAGATCGCCGTCTAGCGGGCGGAGATACGCAGTATTTT.

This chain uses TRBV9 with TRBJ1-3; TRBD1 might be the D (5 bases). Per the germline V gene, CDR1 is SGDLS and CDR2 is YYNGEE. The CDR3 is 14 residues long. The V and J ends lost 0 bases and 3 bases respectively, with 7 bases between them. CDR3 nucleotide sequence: TGTGCCAGCAGCGTAGAGGGGAATGGAAACACCATATATTTT. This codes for CASSVEGNGNTIYF.